The clone carrying this T cell receptor (beta chain) was recorded at least ten times. Its antigen is currently unknown. Transcripts of RNA were the source for amplifying TCR beta CDR3 regions. An opening RT-PCR round employed HTBI primers and preceded a second-round multiplex PCR. TCRdb ran MiXCR on the multiplex PCR reads and lists one entry per CDR3 protein. Seen here are under 800,000 distinct CDR3 sequences, 22% observed once, and the top ten hold roughly 6.9%. The data originate from a study of Graves' ophthalmopathy and Graves' hyperthyroidism. Study conclusions and caveats: The model flagged ophthalmopathy progression at more than 70% sensitivity and 72% to 80% specificity.

This CDR3 comprises 15 residues. J gave up 6 bases and V 5 bases, and 8 bases lay outside the gene matches. Germline CDR1 is SGHVS and CDR2 is FQNEAQ. Aged 18 to 65, hyperthyroidism patients had new diagnoses of under 2 months' duration. Additional autoimmune diseases, uncontrolled infections, pregnancy or lactation disqualified patients. This receptor was identified in a woman aged 18-30 years with stable Graves' hyperthyroidism. Some clones in this sample may be carry-over from other donors' samples. This chain uses TRBV7-8 with TRBJ2-2, with 8 bases identical to TRBD2. Sequencing was performed on peripheral blood. The CDR3 here is CASSISGVEAGELFF. CDR3 nucleotides: TGTGCCAGCAGCATTAGCGGGGTGGAGGCCGGGGAGCTGTTTTTT.